Each of the 28 T cell receptor beta chains below was sequenced from the same sample in a study of HIV-infected patients and healthy controls. From the 5' RACE reads, TCRdb called clonotypes with MiXCR, one entry per CDR3 protein. The sample lists some 67,000 distinct CDR3 sequences, 15% to 20% seen once, with under 6.5% in the top ten. The sequencing input was CD4+ T cells from blood. The receptors here all came from a human donor in good health.

The sample holds many counts of this clonotype. V and J are TRBV20-1 and TRBJ2-1; 7 nucleotides match TRBD2. The CDR3 has 16 amino acids. Unmatched junction bases numbered 9, after V lost 3 bases and J lost 1 base. CDR1 DFQATT and CDR2 SNEGSKA come from the germline V gene (reference sequence). CDR3 sequence: CSARKLAGVSYNEQFF. For the CDR3, the DNA is TGCAGTGCTAGGAAGTTGGCGGGAGTGTCCTACAATGAGCAGTTCTTC.

The sample holds a few counts of this clonotype. V is TRBV2 and J is TRBJ2-3; 9 bases line up with TRBD1. Trimming took 6 bases from V and 0 from J; bases not matched to a gene: 4. The CDR3 has 15 amino acids. From germline, CDR1 is SNHLY and CDR2 FYNNEI. The CDR3 nucleotides are TGTGCCAGCAGACTTGGACAGGGGAGCACAGATACGCAGTATTTT. Translating gives CASRLGQGSTDTQYF.

The chain's CDR3 is CASTSGGVNEQFF. CDR3 DNA: TGCGCCAGCACTAGCGGGGGGGTCAATGAGCAGTTCTTC. The chain couples TRBV5-1 to TRBJ2-1; 12 bases map to TRBD2. V trimming: 6 bases; J trimming: 6 bases; junction bases outside the gene matches: 1. The CDR3 runs 13 residues. From germline, CDR1 is SGHRS and CDR2 YFSETQ.

This clonotype has a count of ten or more. The V gene is TRBV5-1, the J gene TRBJ1-4; D gene ambiguous. The CDR3 covers 16 residues. The germline V gene encodes CDR1 SGHRS and CDR2 YFSETQ. Trimming took off 4 bases at V and 1 base at J, with 14 bases between the two ends. The CDR3 DNA is TGCGCCAGCAGCCTGAATCCGTTGGAAACTAATGAAAAACTGTTTTTT. It is translated as CASSLNPLETNEKLFF.

The J gene is TRBJ1-5, the V gene TRBV12-3 or TRBV12-4, with D possibly matching TRBD1 (6 bases). Trimming pared 5 bases from V and 0 bases from J, leaving 8 bases between. This CDR3 contains 14 residues. Here the CDR3 reads CASSGQFSNQPQHF. CDR3 coding DNA: TGTGCCAGCAGTGGACAGTTTAGCAATCAGCCCCAGCATTTT.

V and J are TRBV19 and TRBJ1-1; maybe TRBD1 (5 bases). CDR3 size: 15 residues. V was clipped by 5 bases and J by 5 bases, with 18 bases between them. CDR1 and CDR2 (germline): LNHDA, SQIVND (reference sequence). As DNA, the CDR3 is TGTGCCAGTAGTCTCGGAGGACAAAGAGGTACTGAAGCTTTCTTT. This codes for CASSLGGQRGTEAFF. The full variable domain, with the rest looked up from reference TRBV19 and TRBJ1-1, is DGGITQSPKYLFRKEGQNVTLSCEQNLNHDAMYWYRQDPGQGLRLIYYSQIVNDFQKGDIAEGYSVSREKKESFPLTVTSAQKNPTAFYLCASSLGGQRGTEAFFGQGTRLTVV.

This clonotype occurred many times. V usage is TRBV15 and J usage is TRBJ1-2; D not resolved. Germline CDR1 LNHNV, CDR2 YYDKDF (reference sequence). The V end was cut by 0 bases, the J end by 4 bases, with 3 bases between. The CDR3 is 12 amino acids. As DNA, the CDR3 is TGTGCCACCAGCAGAGATTTCTATGGCTACACCTTC. The encoded protein is CATSRDFYGYTF. Variable domain in full (rest from reference TRBV15 and TRBJ1-2): DAMVIQNPRYQVTQFGKPVTLSCSQTLNHNVMYWYQQKSSQAPKLLFHYYDKDFNNEADTPDNFQSRRPNTSFCFLDIRSPGLGDTAMYLCATSRDFYGYTFGSGTRLTVV.

V is TRBV12-3 or TRBV12-4 and J is TRBJ2-7, with D perhaps TRBD1 or TRBD2 (6 bases each). This CDR3 spans 16 amino acids. Trimming left V 1 base short and J 1 base short, with 14 bases between. CDR3 sequence (DNA): TGTGCCAGCAGTTTAGGATGGGGGGCAGTATCCTACGAGCAGTACTTC. This encodes CASSLGWGAVSYEQYF.

This chain joins TRBV29-1 and TRBJ2-2; D remains ambiguous. The ends were cut back, 7 bases at V and 2 bases at J, with 17 bases in the middle. Germline CDR1 SQVTM, CDR2 ANQGSEA. The CDR3 is 15 amino acids. CDR3 DNA sequence: TGCAGCGCCGCGGATGGTCCCAGAAACACCGGGGAGCTGTTTTTT. Protein: CSAADGPRNTGELFF.

This chain connects TRBV2 to TRBJ1-3; no reliable D call. The CDR3 is 11 residues long. Germline values: CDR1 SNHLY, CDR2 FYNNEI. V lost 1 base to trimming and J lost 6 bases, with 1 base between them. CDR3 loop: CASSEENTIYF. DNA for the CDR3: TGTGCCAGCAGTGAAGAAAACACCATATATTTT.

This chain uses TRBV5-1 with TRBJ1-2; D is ambiguous. CDR1 is SGHRS and CDR2 is YFSETQ in the germline V gene. The V and J ends lost 7 bases and 7 bases respectively, with 14 bases between them. The CDR3 covers 12 residues. This chain's CDR3 is CASGREGGGYTF. In DNA form, the CDR3 reads TGCGCCAGCGGACGGGAAGGAGGTGGCTACACCTTC.

This clonotype came up a few times. The J gene is TRBJ1-5, the V gene TRBV28, with 7 bases fitting TRBD1. Germline assignment: CDR1 MDHEN and CDR2 SYDVKM. The V segment lost 8 bases and the J segment 1 base; nucleotides outside the gene matches: 11. CDR3 length: 16 residues. CDR3 DNA sequence: TGTGCCAGCCATGGGGCAGGGGGATTCAGCAATCAGCCCCAGCATTTT. Its translation: CASHGAGGFSNQPQHF.

This chain joins TRBV7-2 and TRBJ2-7; possibly TRBD1 or TRBD2 for D (6 bases each). The V and J ends lost 3 bases and 2 bases respectively, with 11 bases between them. The CDR3 loop spans 14 amino acids. Per germline, CDR1 SGHTA and CDR2 FQGNSA. CDR3 in DNA: TGTGCCAGCAGCTTTTCGGGGGCGGCCTACGAGCAGTACTTC. Its translation: CASSFSGAAYEQYF.

A few counts support this clonotype. The chain recombines TRBV27 with TRBJ2-4; 8 bases are shared with TRBD2. CDR1 is MNHEY and CDR2 is SMNVEV in the germline V gene (reference sequence). The V segment lost 4 bases and the J segment 0 bases; nucleotides outside the gene matches: 2. This CDR3 region has 15 residues. The CDR3 DNA follows: TGTGCCAGCAGTTCGACTAGCGTAGCCAAAAACATTCAGTACTTC. It translates to CASSSTSVAKNIQYF.

This clonotype showed up just a few times. CDR3 sequence reads: CASSPQLAGANVLTF. Here the CDR3 DNA reads TGTGCCAGCAGTCCCCAGCTAGCCGGGGCCAACGTCCTGACTTTC. The V gene is TRBV28, the J gene TRBJ2-6, with D tentatively TRBD2 (5 bases). There are 15 residues in the CDR3. CDR1 is MDHEN, CDR2 SYDVKM, per germline. The germline V and J ends were trimmed by 5 bases and 4 bases, with 12 bases remaining between them.

The chain is built from TRBV10-3 and TRBJ1-5; D possibly corresponds to TRBD1 (5 bases). The CDR3 loop spans 13 amino acids. V lost 7 bases and J lost 0, with 7 bases in between. CDR1 is ENHRY, CDR2 SYGVKD, per germline. The CDR3 here is CAIKGSSNQPQHF. DNA for the CDR3: TGTGCCATCAAGGGGTCTAGCAATCAGCCCCAGCATTTT.

This clonotype was picked up a small number of times. The chain's CDR3 is CSVAPDRGSLYF. The CDR3 region has the DNA TGCAGCGTTGCCCCCGACAGGGGGAGTCTATACTTC. The V call is TRBV29-1, the J call TRBJ2-7; 9 positions agree with TRBD1. V lost 4 bases, J lost 13 bases, and 11 bases stayed unmatched. In germline, CDR1 is SQVTM, CDR2 ANQGSEA. This CDR3 has 12 amino acids.

There are many counts of this clonotype. The V call is TRBV28, the J call TRBJ1-1; D remains unclear. The germline V and J ends were trimmed by 8 bases and 0 bases, with 4 bases remaining between them. Germline V gene sequence: CDR1 MDHEN, CDR2 SYDVKM. The CDR3 consists of 11 residues. Written as DNA, the CDR3 is TGTGCCAGCCTCATGAACACTGAAGCTTTCTTT. Its translation: CASLMNTEAFF.

This clonotype occurred a few times. The DNA is left out, because the CDR3 cannot be placed on it with certainty; the CDR3 is given as TCRdb lists it. The chain couples TRBV30 to TRBJ2-6; no DNA check was done on the table's D call, TRBD1. The germline gives CDR1 GTSNPN, CDR2 SVGIG (reference sequence). The CDR3 totals 16 residues, both ends included. The CDR3 is CAWFGPGSPGANVLTF.

This clonotype was detected a few times. The genes are TRBV6-2 or TRBV6-3 and TRBJ2-1; 8 positions match TRBD2. The germline V gene has CDR1 MNHEY and CDR2 SVGEGT. The CDR3 length is 16 residues. V dropped 8 bases and J dropped 7; count of bases not matched to a gene: 16. This CDR3 reads CASQRERGRFPNEQFF. CDR3 sequence (DNA): TGTGCCAGCCAAAGAGAGCGGGGGAGGTTCCCGAATGAGCAGTTCTTC.

The gene calls are TRBV7-8 and TRBJ1-1; D gene ambiguous. Looked up from germline, CDR1 is SGHVS and CDR2 is FQNEAQ. Trimming shortened V by 5 bases and J by 4 bases, and 14 bases separated the two germline ends. The CDR3 covers 14 residues. The CDR3 protein is CASSRKNDFTEAFF. The CDR3 DNA reads as TGTGCCAGCAGCCGCAAAAATGACTTCACTGAAGCTTTCTTT.

This clonotype showed up just a few times. V and J are TRBV18 and TRBJ1-2, with 7 bases aligning to TRBD1. J gave up 7 bases and V 2 bases, and 13 bases lay outside the gene matches. The CDR3 spans 16 residues. Germline CDR1 reads KGHSH; CDR2 reads LQKENI. The CDR3 DNA is TGTGCCAGCTCACCAACTCAGGGGGTTAGGTTATCTGGCTACACCTTC. Translation gives CASSPTQGVRLSGYTF.

A few counts support this clonotype. This sequence joins TRBV20-1 and TRBJ2-1; TRBD2 matches at 12 bases. The V gene's germline CDR1 is DFQATT and CDR2 SNEGSKA (reference sequence). The CDR3 has 17 amino acids. After removal of 4 bases from V and 1 base from J, the junction contained 8 bases not matched to a gene. Written as DNA, the CDR3 is TGCAGTGCTATTGTACTAGCGGGAGGCGGGTCCTACAATGAGCAGTTCTTC. Translation: CSAIVLAGGGSYNEQFF.

The chain links TRBV19 to TRBJ1-5; D not certain. V lost 2 bases and J 6 bases, leaving 17 bases between the germline ends. CDR1 and CDR2 (germline): LNHDA, SQIVND (reference sequence). The CDR3 is 16 residues long. The chain's CDR3 is CASSILSGVRGQPQHF. DNA of the CDR3: TGTGCCAGTAGTATACTATCAGGCGTCCGGGGTCAGCCCCAGCATTTT.

This clonotype was observed a few times. The gene calls are TRBV14 and TRBJ2-1, with D maybe TRBD2 (6 bases). Germline V gives CDR1 SGHDN, CDR2 FVKESK. V lost 0 bases to trimming and J lost 12 bases, with 21 bases between them. The CDR3 spans 16 residues. The DNA of the CDR3 is TGTGCCAGCAGCCAAGATCTGGGGGGATTTGCGTCGGTGCAGTTCTTC. This encodes CASSQDLGGFASVQFF.

This clonotype was observed a handful of times. The rearrangement uses TRBV30 and TRBJ1-5; D is unclear. From germline, CDR1 is GTSNPN and CDR2 SVGIG (reference sequence). Trimming pared 2 bases from V and 5 bases from J, leaving 10 bases between. The CDR3 consists of 13 residues. CDR3: CAWSLQFYQPQHF. CDR3 coding DNA: TGTGCCTGGAGTCTACAGTTTTATCAGCCCCAGCATTTT.

This chain connects TRBV11-2 to TRBJ2-3, with 7 bases fitting TRBD2. The CDR3 consists of 13 residues. V dropped 8 bases and J dropped 6; count of bases not matched to a gene: 8. Germline V gives CDR1 SGHAT, CDR2 FQNNGV. DNA for the CDR3: TGTGCCAGCGCGGGAGCACCCCCCGATACGCAGTATTTT. Amino acids: CASAGAPPDTQYF.

The V and J genes are TRBV6-2 or TRBV6-3 and TRBJ2-1; D is unclear. Trimming pared 6 bases from V and 4 bases from J, leaving 7 bases between. Germline V lookup: CDR1 MNHEY, CDR2 SVGEGT. There are 12 residues in the CDR3. The CDR3 loop reads CASSDWYNEQFF. CDR3 coding DNA: TGTGCCAGCAGCGACTGGTACAATGAGCAGTTCTTC.